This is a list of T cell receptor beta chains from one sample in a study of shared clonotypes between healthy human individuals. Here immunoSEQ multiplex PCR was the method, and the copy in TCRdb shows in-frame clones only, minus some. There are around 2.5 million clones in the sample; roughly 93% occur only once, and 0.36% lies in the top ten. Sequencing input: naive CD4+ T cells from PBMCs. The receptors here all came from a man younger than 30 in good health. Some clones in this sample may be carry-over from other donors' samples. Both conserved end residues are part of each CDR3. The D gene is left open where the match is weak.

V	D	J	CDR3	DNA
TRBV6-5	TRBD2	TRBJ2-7	CASSPRGGEQYF	TGTGCCAGCAGTCCCCGGGGGGGAGAGCAGTACTTC
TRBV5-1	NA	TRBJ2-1	CASSGDSGDSYNEQFF	TGCGCCAGCAGCGGGGATAGCGGAGACTCCTACAATGAGCAGTTCTTC
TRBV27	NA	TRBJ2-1	CASRPPGYNEQFF	TGTGCCAGCAGACCTCCAGGCTACAATGAGCAGTTCTTC
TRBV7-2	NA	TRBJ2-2	CASSPVGGRVAGELFF	TGTGCCAGCAGCCCCGTTGGGGGGCGAGTGGCCGGGGAGCTGTTTTTT
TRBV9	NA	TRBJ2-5	CASSGSLVGETQYF	TGTGCCAGCAGCGGTTCTCTAGTTGGGGAGACCCAGTACTTC
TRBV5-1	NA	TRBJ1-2	CASSILQGNNYGYTF	TGCGCCAGCAGCATACTACAGGGAAATAACTATGGCTACACCTTC
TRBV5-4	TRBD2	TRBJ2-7	CASSFKTSGRAYEQYF	TGTGCCAGCAGCTTTAAGACTAGCGGGAGGGCCTACGAGCAGTACTTC
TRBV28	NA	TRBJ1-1	CASSSPGQYEAFF	TGTGCCAGCAGTTCCCCTGGACAGTATGAAGCTTTCTTT
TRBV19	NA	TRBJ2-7	CASSIRSAGGLGSYEQYF	TGTGCCAGTAGTATTCGATCCGCCGGGGGACTTGGGTCCTACGAGCAGTACTTC
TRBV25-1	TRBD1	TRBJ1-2	CASSADREVYGYTF	TGTGCCAGCAGTGCGGACAGGGAGGTTTATGGCTACACCTTC
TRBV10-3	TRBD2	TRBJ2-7	CASQGTSTYEQYF	TGTGCCTCGCAAGGGACTAGTACCTACGAGCAGTACTTC
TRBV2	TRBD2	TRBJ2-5	CASGGALAGPQETQYF	TGTGCCAGCGGGGGAGCACTAGCGGGCCCTCAAGAGACCCAGTACTTC
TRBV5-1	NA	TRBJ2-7	CASSATGSGSPAEQYF	TGCGCCAGCAGCGCTACAGGGTCGGGATCCCCGGCCGAGCAGTACTTC